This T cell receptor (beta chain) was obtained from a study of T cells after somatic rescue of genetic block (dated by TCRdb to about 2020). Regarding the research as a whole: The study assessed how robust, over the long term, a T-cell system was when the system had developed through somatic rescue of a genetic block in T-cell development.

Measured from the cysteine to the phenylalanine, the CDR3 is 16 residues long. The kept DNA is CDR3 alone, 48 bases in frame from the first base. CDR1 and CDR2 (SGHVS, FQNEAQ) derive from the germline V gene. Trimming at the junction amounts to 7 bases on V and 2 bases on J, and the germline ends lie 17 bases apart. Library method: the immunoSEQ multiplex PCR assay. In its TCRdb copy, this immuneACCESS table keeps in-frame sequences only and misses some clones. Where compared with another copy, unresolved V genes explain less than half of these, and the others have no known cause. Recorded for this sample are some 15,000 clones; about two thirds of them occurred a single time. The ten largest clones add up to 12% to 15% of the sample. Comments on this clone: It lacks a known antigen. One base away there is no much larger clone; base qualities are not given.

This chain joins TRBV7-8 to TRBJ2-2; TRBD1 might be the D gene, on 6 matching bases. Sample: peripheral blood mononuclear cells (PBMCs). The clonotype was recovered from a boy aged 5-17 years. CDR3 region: CASTRRSRGNTGELFF. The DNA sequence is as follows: TGTGCCAGCACCCGTCGATCCAGGGGCAACACCGGGGAGCTGTTTTTT.